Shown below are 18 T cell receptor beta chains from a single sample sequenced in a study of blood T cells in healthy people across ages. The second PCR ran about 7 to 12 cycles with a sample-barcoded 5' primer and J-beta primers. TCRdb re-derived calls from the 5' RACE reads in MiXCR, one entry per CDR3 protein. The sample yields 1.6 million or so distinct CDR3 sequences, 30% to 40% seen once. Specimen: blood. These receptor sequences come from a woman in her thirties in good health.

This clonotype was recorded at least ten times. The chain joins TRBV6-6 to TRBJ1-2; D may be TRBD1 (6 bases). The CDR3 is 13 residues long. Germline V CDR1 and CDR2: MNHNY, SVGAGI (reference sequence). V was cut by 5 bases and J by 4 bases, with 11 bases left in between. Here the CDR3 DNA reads TGTGCCAGCAGTATCGAACAGGGCTATGGCTACACCTTC. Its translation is CASSIEQGYGYTF.

CDR3 nucleotides: TGTGCCAGCCTCAAACAGGGGGCGCTTGATGAGCAGTTCTTC. Protein sequence: CASLKQGALDEQFF. The chain recombines TRBV19 with TRBJ2-1; 9 positions agree with TRBD1. The CDR3 is 14 amino acids. J was trimmed by 8 bases and V by 9 bases; bases with no gene match: 11. Germline CDR1 reads LNHDA; CDR2 reads SQIVND (reference sequence).

The CDR3 is CSARDGATADEQFF. DNA of the CDR3: TGCAGTGCTAGAGATGGGGCCACAGCGGATGAGCAGTTCTTC. The chain recombines TRBV20-1 with TRBJ2-1, with D perhaps matching TRBD1 or TRBD2 (5 bases each). CDR3 length: 14 residues. Germline CDR1 and CDR2: DFQATT and SNEGSKA (reference sequence). V lost 0 bases and J lost 8, with 14 bases in between.

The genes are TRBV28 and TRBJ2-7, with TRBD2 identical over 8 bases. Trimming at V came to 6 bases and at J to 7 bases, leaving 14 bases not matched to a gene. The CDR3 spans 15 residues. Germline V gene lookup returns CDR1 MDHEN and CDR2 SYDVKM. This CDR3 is CASRSTSGAWWEQYF. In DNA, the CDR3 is TGTGCCAGCAGGAGCACTAGCGGAGCCTGGTGGGAGCAGTACTTC. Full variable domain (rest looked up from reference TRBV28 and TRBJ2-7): DVKVTQSSRYLVKRTGEKVFLECVQDMDHENMFWYRQDPGLGLRLIYFSYDVKMKEKGDIPEGYSVSREKKERFSLILESASTNQTSMYLCASRSTSGAWWEQYFGPGTRLTVT.

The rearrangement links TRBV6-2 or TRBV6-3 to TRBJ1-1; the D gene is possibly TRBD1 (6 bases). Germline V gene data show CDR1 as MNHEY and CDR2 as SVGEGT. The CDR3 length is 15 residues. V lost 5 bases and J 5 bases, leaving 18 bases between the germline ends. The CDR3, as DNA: TGTGCCAGCAGTCACCCGGGGGGCTGGGGGACTGAAGCTTTCTTT. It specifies CASSHPGGWGTEAFF.

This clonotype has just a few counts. CDR3 loop: CASSRPPGLAGGLFYEQYF. CDR3 DNA sequence: TGCGCCAGCAGCAGACCTCCGGGACTAGCGGGGGGACTCTTCTACGAGCAGTACTTC. The V gene is TRBV5-1, the J gene TRBJ2-7, with TRBD2 identical over 15 bases. This CDR3 comprises 19 residues. The ends lost 4 bases at V and 3 bases at J; junction bases unmatched: 14. CDR1 and CDR2 from the germline V gene are SGHRS and YFSETQ.

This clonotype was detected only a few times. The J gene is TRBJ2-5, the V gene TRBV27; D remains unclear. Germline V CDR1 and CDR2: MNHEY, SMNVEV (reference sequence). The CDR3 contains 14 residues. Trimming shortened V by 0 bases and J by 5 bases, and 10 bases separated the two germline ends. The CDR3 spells CASSLSAVGETQYF. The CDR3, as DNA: TGTGCCAGCAGTTTATCGGCCGTAGGGGAGACCCAGTACTTC.

CDR3 sequence: CASSLALAGGRNEQFF. CDR3 sequence (DNA): TGTGCCAGCAGCTTAGCGCTAGCGGGGGGGCGAAATGAGCAGTTCTTC. The chain links TRBV11-1 to TRBJ2-1; 12 bases fit TRBD2. The germline CDR1 and CDR2 sequences are SGHAT and FQDESV (reference sequence). The V gene end was trimmed by 0 bases and the J gene end by 7 bases; junction bases not matched to a gene: 4. The CDR3 is 16 amino acids.

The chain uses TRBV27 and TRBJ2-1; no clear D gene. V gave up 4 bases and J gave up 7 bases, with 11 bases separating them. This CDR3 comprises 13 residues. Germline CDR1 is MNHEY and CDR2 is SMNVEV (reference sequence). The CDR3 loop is CASSSRPTNEQFF. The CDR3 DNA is TGTGCCAGCAGTTCACGACCCACGAATGAGCAGTTCTTC.

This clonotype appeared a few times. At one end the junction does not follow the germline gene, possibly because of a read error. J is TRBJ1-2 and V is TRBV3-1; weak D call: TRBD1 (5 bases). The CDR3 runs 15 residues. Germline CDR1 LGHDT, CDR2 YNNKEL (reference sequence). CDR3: CVSSQDTGLTYGYTF. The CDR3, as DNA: TGTGTCAGCAGCCAAGATACGGGACTGACCTATGGCTACACCTTC.

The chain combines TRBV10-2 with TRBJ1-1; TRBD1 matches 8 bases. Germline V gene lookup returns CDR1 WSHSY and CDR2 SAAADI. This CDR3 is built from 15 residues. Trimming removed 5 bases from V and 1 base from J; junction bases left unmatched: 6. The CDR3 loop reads CASSTGQVKNTEAFF. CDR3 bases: TGCGCCAGCAGTACGGGACAGGTGAAGAACACTGAAGCTTTCTTT.

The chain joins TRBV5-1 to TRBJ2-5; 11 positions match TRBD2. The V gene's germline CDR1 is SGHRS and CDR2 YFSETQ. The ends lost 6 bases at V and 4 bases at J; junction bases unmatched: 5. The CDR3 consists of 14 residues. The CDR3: CASNSGGAGETQYF. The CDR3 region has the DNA TGCGCCAGCAATAGCGGGGGGGCCGGAGAGACCCAGTACTTC.

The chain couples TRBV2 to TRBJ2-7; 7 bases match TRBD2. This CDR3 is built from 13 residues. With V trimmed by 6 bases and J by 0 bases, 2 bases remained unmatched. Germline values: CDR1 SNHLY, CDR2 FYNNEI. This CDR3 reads CASRGGISYEQYF. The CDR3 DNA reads TGTGCCAGCAGGGGGGGGATCTCCTACGAGCAGTACTTC.

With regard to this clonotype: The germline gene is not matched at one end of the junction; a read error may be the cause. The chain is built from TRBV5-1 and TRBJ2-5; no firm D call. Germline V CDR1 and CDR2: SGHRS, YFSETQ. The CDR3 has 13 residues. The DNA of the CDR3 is TGTGCCAGCAGCAGCCAAGGAAGAGAGACCCAGTACTTC. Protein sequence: CASSSQGRETQYF.

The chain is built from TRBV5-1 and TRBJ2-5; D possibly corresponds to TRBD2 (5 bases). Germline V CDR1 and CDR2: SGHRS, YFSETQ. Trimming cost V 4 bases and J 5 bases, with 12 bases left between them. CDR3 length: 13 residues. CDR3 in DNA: TGCGCCAGCAGCGTGGGGAGTTTCGAGACCCAGTACTTC. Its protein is CASSVGSFETQYF.

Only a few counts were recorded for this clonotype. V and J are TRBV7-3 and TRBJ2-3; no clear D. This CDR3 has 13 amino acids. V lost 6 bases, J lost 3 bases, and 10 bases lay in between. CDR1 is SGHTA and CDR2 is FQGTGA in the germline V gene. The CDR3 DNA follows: TGTGCCAGCAGGGATACTGGGACAGATACGCAGTATTTT. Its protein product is CASRDTGTDTQYF.

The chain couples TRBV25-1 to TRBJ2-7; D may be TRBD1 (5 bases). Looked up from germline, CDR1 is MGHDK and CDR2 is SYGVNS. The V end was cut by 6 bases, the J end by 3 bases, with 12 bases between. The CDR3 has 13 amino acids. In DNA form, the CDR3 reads TGTGCCAGCAGCCTAACAACAGGCTACGAGCAGTACTTC. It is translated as CASSLTTGYEQYF.

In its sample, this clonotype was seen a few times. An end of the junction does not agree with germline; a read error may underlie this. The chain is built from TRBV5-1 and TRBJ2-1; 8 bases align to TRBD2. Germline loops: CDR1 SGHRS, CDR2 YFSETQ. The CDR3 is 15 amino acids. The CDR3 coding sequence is TGCGCCAGCAGCTTGGGCCTAGCGGGCTACAATGAGCAGTTATTC. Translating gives CASSLGLAGYNEQLF.